The 32 T cell receptor beta chains below all came from one sample that was sequenced in a study of long-term antiretroviral therapy in people with HIV. With survey level as its setting, the immunoSEQ assay was v3.0. Using immunoSEQ multiplex PCR, the repertoire was profiled, and TCRdb retains in-frame clones only, with some absent. The profile shows around 30,000 clones, nearly 90% of them singletons. Sequencing used unsorted PBMCs, obtained 1.1 years after starting antiretroviral therapy. Receptor source: a man between 18 and 29 years old with HIV.

This clone was picked up one time. The chain carries TRBV11-2 and TRBJ1-2; no clear D gene. The V and J ends lost 5 bases and 2 bases respectively, with 12 bases between them. The CDR3 extends over 14 amino acids. Germline V lookup: CDR1 SGHAT, CDR2 FQNNGV. CDR3 coding DNA: TGTGCCAGCAGCCCTCTCAGTAGGAACTATGGCTACACCTTC. Protein product: CASSPLSRNYGYTF.

The rearrangement uses TRBV19 and TRBJ1-1; the D gene is possibly TRBD1 (6 bases). The CDR3 is 14 amino acids. V was cut by 5 bases and J by 3 bases, with 13 bases left in between. Germline V gene data show CDR1 as LNHDA and CDR2 as SQIVND (reference sequence). The CDR3 sequence: CASSFTGGYTEAFF. The DNA of the CDR3 is TGTGCCAGTAGTTTCACGGGGGGCTACACTGAAGCTTTCTTT.

This clone was seen only once. The chain recombines TRBV29-1 with TRBJ1-2; D is possibly TRBD1 (6 bases). This CDR3 has 12 amino acids. CDR1 SQVTM and CDR2 ANQGSEA come from the germline V gene. V was clipped by 8 bases and J by 4 bases, with 14 bases between them. The CDR3 spells CSLGGGGYGYTF. DNA of the CDR3: TGCAGCCTCGGGGGGGGCGGCTATGGCTACACCTTC. Supplemented by reference TRBV29-1 and TRBJ1-2, the full variable domain reads SAVISQKPSRDICQRGTSLTIQCQVDSQVTMMFWYRQQPGQSLTLIATANQGSEATYESGFVIDKFPISRPNLTFSTLTVSNMSPEDSSIYLCSLGGGGYGYTFGSGTRLTVV.

The V and J genes are TRBV5-1 and TRBJ1-2; D is uncertain. V was pared by 4 bases and J by 7 bases, with 11 bases between. CDR1 is SGHRS and CDR2 is YFSETQ in the germline V gene. This CDR3 has 12 residues. This chain's CDR3 is CASSQDAAGYTF. The CDR3 DNA is TGCGCCAGCAGCCAAGATGCTGCTGGCTACACCTTC.

This clone was detected only once. The gene calls are TRBV6-1 and TRBJ2-2; D remains ambiguous. The germline gives CDR1 MNHNS, CDR2 SASEGT. V lost 2 bases and J lost 6, with 4 bases in between. The CDR3 runs 12 residues. The CDR3 region is CASSEPPGELFF. The CDR3 DNA is TGTGCCAGCAGTGAACCCCCCGGGGAGCTGTTTTTT.

The rearrangement uses TRBV28 and TRBJ1-2; 10 bases agree with TRBD1. Germline CDR1 is MDHEN and CDR2 is SYDVKM. Losses at the gene ends were 4 bases for V and 4 bases for J; bases not matched to a gene: 3. This CDR3 has 14 residues. CDR3 sequence reads: CASSWTGGAYGYTF. The CDR3 nucleotides read TGTGCCAGCAGTTGGACAGGGGGAGCCTATGGCTACACCTTC.

V gene TRBV7-2 combines with J gene TRBJ1-5, with 9 positions matching TRBD1. Germline CDR1 SGHTA, CDR2 FQGNSA. V lost 4 bases, J lost 9 bases, and 7 bases stayed unmatched. The CDR3 runs 14 residues. The CDR3, as DNA: TGTGCCAGCAGCTATGGACAGGGGATTCGGCCCCAGCATTTT. Amino acids: CASSYGQGIRPQHF.

Notes on this clone: Germline is not matched at one junction end, which may reflect a read error. The gene calls are TRBV7-7 and TRBJ2-7, with TRBD2 matching over 14 bases. The CDR3 totals 20 residues. CDR1 is SSHAT, CDR2 FNYEAQ, per germline (reference sequence). The CDR3 DNA follows: TGTGCTAGCAGTCCTCCGCCGGGGCTCGGGACTAGCGGGAGTTCTTACGAGCAGTACTTC. This encodes CASSPPPGLGTSGSSYEQYF.

The CDR3 nucleotides read TGTGCCAGTAGTATGATTGGCTCCGGAGGCAATCAGCCCCAGCATTTT. This translates into CASSMIGSGGNQPQHF. The chain joins TRBV19 to TRBJ1-5; no firm D call. V lost 3 bases and J 2 bases, leaving 14 bases between the germline ends. CDR3 length: 16 amino acids. CDR1 LNHDA and CDR2 SQIVND come from the germline V gene (reference sequence).

V and J are TRBV4-2 and TRBJ2-1; no clear D. V lost 0 bases, J lost 4 bases, and 4 bases lay in between. The CDR3 runs to 13 residues. Germline V lookup: CDR1 LGHNA, CDR2 YNFKEQ. For the CDR3, the DNA is TGTGCCAGCAGCCAAGAACAGTACAATGAGCAGTTCTTC. The encoded protein is CASSQEQYNEQFF.

V and J are TRBV7-2 and TRBJ2-7; D not resolved. The CDR3 totals 12 residues. V shed 6 bases and J shed 5 bases, with 11 bases lying between them. CDR1 SGHTA and CDR2 FQGNSA come from the germline V gene. The CDR3 loop reads CASSLVAHEQYF. The DNA for the CDR3 is TGTGCCAGCAGTTTGGTTGCCCACGAGCAGTACTTC.

The chain carries TRBV5-6 and TRBJ1-1, with no clear D. Trimming took 4 bases from V and 1 from J, leaving 8 bases between them. The CDR3 runs 13 residues. Germline values: CDR1 SGHDT, CDR2 YYEEEE. The CDR3: CASSVDWNTEAFF. CDR3 in DNA: TGTGCCAGCAGCGTTGACTGGAACACTGAAGCTTTCTTT.

Comment on this clone: Compared with germline, one end of the junction differs, possibly owing to a read error. The chain employs TRBV7-7 and TRBJ2-3; 7 positions agree with TRBD2. The germline V gene has CDR1 SSHAT and CDR2 FNYEAQ (reference sequence). The CDR3 covers 15 residues. The CDR3: CASSRFGEGADTQYF. DNA of the CDR3: TGTGCTAGCAGCCGCTTCGGGGAGGGAGCAGATACGCAGTATTTT.

This clone has a handful of counts. CDR3 amino acids: CASSLTGTGGNQPQHF. The CDR3, as DNA: TGTGCCAGCAGCCTGACCGGGACAGGGGGCAATCAGCCCCAGCATTTT. The rearrangement links TRBV7-2 to TRBJ1-5; 10 nucleotides match TRBD1. V trimming: 5 bases; J trimming: 2 bases; junction bases outside the gene matches: 6. The CDR3 has 16 residues. Per the germline V gene, CDR1 is SGHTA and CDR2 is FQGNSA.

The chain recombines TRBV30 with TRBJ1-6; D uncertain. The germline V gene has CDR1 GTSNPN and CDR2 SVGIG (reference sequence). V gave up 5 bases and J gave up 4 bases, with 18 bases separating them. CDR3 length: 16 residues. Written as DNA, the CDR3 is TGTGCCTGGGTACCTCCCGGGAGAGAATATAATTCACCCCTCCACTTT. This encodes CAWVPPGREYNSPLHF. The variable domain in full, completed from reference TRBV30 and TRBJ1-6, reads SQTIHQWPATLVQPVGSPLSLECTVEGTSNPNLYWYRQAAGRGLQLLFYSVGIGQISSEVPQNLSASRPQDRQFILSSKKLLLSDSGFYLCAWVPPGREYNSPLHFGNGTRLTVT.

V gene TRBV5-1 combines with J gene TRBJ2-3, with a weak D call TRBD1 (6 bases). CDR3 length equals 15 residues. Per the germline V gene, CDR1 is SGHRS and CDR2 is YFSETQ. The V and J ends lost 2 bases and 4 bases respectively, with 14 bases between them. The CDR3 spells CASSFSGALSDTQYF. CDR3 bases: TGCGCCAGCAGCTTTTCAGGGGCGCTTTCAGATACGCAGTATTTT. Full variable domain (remainder filled in from reference TRBV5-1 and TRBJ2-3): KAGVTQTPRYLIKTRGQQVTLSCSPISGHRSVSWYQQTPGQGLQFLFEYFSETQRNKGNFPGRFSGRQFSNSRSEMNVSTLELGDSALYLCASSFSGALSDTQYFGPGTRLTVL.

The chain couples TRBV7-8 to TRBJ1-1; 7 nucleotides match TRBD1. The germline V gene encodes CDR1 SGHVS and CDR2 FQNEAQ. Germline trimming cut 5 bases from V and 6 bases from J; bases unmatched to any gene: 12. The CDR3 runs to 15 residues. The CDR3 loop is CASSALTGLGAEAFF. The CDR3 bases are TGTGCCAGCAGCGCGCTGACAGGGCTGGGCGCTGAAGCTTTCTTT.

This clone was recorded once. Other DNA sequences in this specimen translate into the identical CDR3. The chain uses TRBV25-1 and TRBJ2-1; 8 bases fit TRBD2. V lost 6 bases, J lost 3 bases, and 1 base stayed unmatched. The germline V gene has CDR1 MGHDK and CDR2 SYGVNS. The length of the CDR3 is 13 residues. CDR3 amino acids: CASSRGGYNEQFF. The CDR3 coding sequence is TGTGCCAGCAGCCGGGGGGGCTACAATGAGCAGTTCTTC.

The chain recombines TRBV4-2 with TRBJ1-5; unclear D gene. Trimming left V 0 bases short and J 4 bases short, with 7 bases between. Germline-derived CDR1 and CDR2 are LGHNA and YNFKEQ. The CDR3 is 14 residues long. The CDR3 DNA sequence: TGTGCCAGCAGCCAAGATTGGGAAAATCAGCCCCAGCATTTT. Its protein product is CASSQDWENQPQHF.

The chain combines TRBV7-5 with TRBJ2-5; the table's D call, TRBD2, was not checked against the DNA. TRBV7-5 counts as a pseudogene. The CDR3 has 14 amino acids. In nucleotides, the CDR3 is TGTGCCAGAAGCTTAACGAGAGCCCAAGAGACCCAGTACTTC. It is translated as CARSLTRAQETQYF.

The chain uses TRBV5-6 and TRBJ2-1; 8 bases agree with TRBD2. Germline-derived CDR1 and CDR2 are SGHDT and YYEEEE. The CDR3 covers 15 residues. After removal of 2 bases from V and 1 base from J, the junction contained 2 bases not matched to a gene. CDR3 in DNA: TGTGCCAGCAGCTTCGGGGGGGCTTCCTACAATGAGCAGTTCTTC. It codes for CASSFGGASYNEQFF.

This clone was seen a few times. The chain joins TRBV4-1 to TRBJ2-2; D unresolved. V lost 4 bases and J lost 3, with 9 bases in between. Germline V gene data show CDR1 as MGHRA and CDR2 as YSYEKL. This CDR3 is 14 amino acids long. CDR3 sequence reads: CASSPSVDTGELFF. DNA for the CDR3: TGCGCCAGCAGCCCGAGTGTGGACACCGGGGAGCTGTTTTTT.

The CDR3 bases are TGTGCCAGTAGTATCGGGACTCAAGGGTACGAGCAGTACTTC. Its translation: CASSIGTQGYEQYF. The chain joins TRBV19 to TRBJ2-7; the D gene is possibly TRBD2 (6 bases). This CDR3 region has 14 residues. Germline lookup yields CDR1 LNHDA and CDR2 SQIVND (reference sequence). Trimming stripped 3 bases from V and 4 bases from J, with 13 bases between.

The rearrangement uses TRBV9 and TRBJ1-1; D is uncertain. The germline CDR1 and CDR2 sequences are SGDLS and YYNGEE. The CDR3 covers 13 residues. V lost 1 base and J 3 bases, leaving 7 bases between the germline ends. The CDR3 nucleotides read TGTGCCAGCAGCGTAAGGCGGGACACTGAAGCTTTCTTT. Amino acid sequence: CASSVRRDTEAFF.

J is TRBJ2-5 and V is TRBV6-5; D tentatively fits TRBD1 or TRBD2 (5 bases each). The CDR3 loop spans 13 amino acids. V lost 7 bases and J lost 8, with 17 bases in between. Germline assignment: CDR1 MNHEY and CDR2 SVGAGI. The CDR3 bases are TGTGCCAGCAAAAGGGGTAGCGAAGGAACCCAGTACTTC. The encoded protein is CASKRGSEGTQYF.

The chain uses TRBV4-2 and TRBJ1-5, with unresolved D. The germline CDR1 and CDR2 sequences are LGHNA and YNFKEQ. There are 15 residues in the CDR3. The V gene lost 6 bases and the J gene lost 1 base, with 13 bases spanning the gap. As DNA, the CDR3 is TGTGCCAGCAGACTAGACACCTCCAGCAATCAGCCCCAGCATTTT. Encoded protein: CASRLDTSSNQPQHF.

The chain has TRBV7-9 and TRBJ1-1; no clear D gene. The V gene lost 6 bases and the J gene lost 0 bases, with 11 bases spanning the gap. The CDR3 length is 14 residues. Germline V gene sequence: CDR1 SEHNR, CDR2 FQNEAQ (reference sequence). CDR3 protein: CASSTPGMNTEAFF. The CDR3 bases are TGTGCCAGCAGTACGCCGGGTATGAACACTGAAGCTTTCTTT. The variable domain in full, with the rest retrieved from reference TRBV7-9 and TRBJ1-1, is DTGVSQNPRHKITKRGQNVTFRCDPISEHNRLYWYRQTLGQGPEFLTYFQNEAQLEKSRLLSDRFSAERPKGSFSTLEIQRTEQGDSAMYLCASSTPGMNTEAFFGQGTRLTVV.

This clone was counted between two and nine times. V and J are TRBV10-2 and TRBJ2-7, with D perhaps matching TRBD1 (5 bases). In germline, CDR1 is WSHSY, CDR2 SAAADI. V was clipped by 6 bases and J by 3 bases, with 12 bases between them. The CDR3 runs 13 residues. CDR3 coding DNA: TGCGCCAGCAGGGTGGGGCTCCTCTACGAGCAGTACTTC. Residues: CASRVGLLYEQYF.

V and J are TRBV9 and TRBJ1-2; 8 nucleotides agree with TRBD1. V was clipped by 4 bases and J by 6 bases; unmatched bases: 14. The CDR3 consists of 16 residues. Germline-derived CDR1 and CDR2 are SGDLS and YYNGEE. This CDR3 reads CASSPQDRAPPDGYTF. The CDR3 DNA reads TGTGCCAGCAGCCCCCAGGACAGGGCCCCCCCTGATGGCTACACCTTC.

The chain is built from TRBV7-8 and TRBJ1-1; 9 bases are a match to TRBD1. The CDR3 is made up of 15 amino acids. CDR1 is SGHVS and CDR2 is FQNEAQ in the germline V gene. Unmatched junction bases numbered 6, after V lost 2 bases and J lost 5 bases. The CDR3 DNA follows: TGTGCCAGCAGCTTATCGGACAGGGGCGGGACTGAAGCTTTCTTT. Translated: CASSLSDRGGTEAFF.

This chain uses TRBV5-4 with TRBJ1-2; D unclear. The CDR3 length is 10 residues. Germline CDR1 and CDR2: SGHNT and YYREEE (reference sequence). Trimming stripped 2 bases from V and 8 bases from J, with 4 bases between. CDR3 in amino acids: CASSFGGYTF. CDR3 in DNA: TGTGCCAGCAGCTTCGGCGGCTACACCTTC.

The rearrangement joins TRBV29-1 to TRBJ2-7; possibly TRBD1 for D (6 bases). Germline V gives CDR1 SQVTM, CDR2 ANQGSEA. The V and J ends lost 5 bases and 2 bases respectively, with 19 bases between them. The CDR3 extends over 15 amino acids. The CDR3 DNA reads TGCAGCGTTAAGGCGAGTTCCAGGGGCACCTACGAGCAGTACTTC. The encoded protein is CSVKASSRGTYEQYF.